The 17 T cell receptor beta chains in this list originate from one sample, sequenced in a study of regulatory T cells. General study points: In CD3G-deficient patients, conventional CD4+ T cells were enriched for hydrophobic CDR3 residues at positions 6 and 7.

Their antigen targets remain unknown. Amplification used 52 TRBV primers and 13 TRBJ primers. The protocol was immunoSEQ multiplex PCR, while the TCRdb copy is restricted to in-frame clones and leaves out a portion. The sample has 20,000 to 25,000 clones, 70% to 90% seen once. The sequenced sample was conventional CD4+ T cells sorted from blood. The receptors stem from a child under 18 with CD3G deficiency.

The J gene is TRBJ1-1, the V gene TRBV21-1; TRBD1, the table's D call, was not compared with the DNA. TRBV21-1 has pseudogene status. This CDR3 has 14 residues. In nucleotides, the CDR3 is TGTGCCAGCCGGGACAGAGGCGGGGTAACTGAAGCTTTCTTT. It is translated as CASRDRGGVTEAFF.

The V call is TRBV20-1, the J call TRBJ1-2, with TRBD1 identical over 8 bases. Germline lookup yields CDR1 DFQATT and CDR2 SNEGSKA (reference sequence). This CDR3 has 11 residues. Unmatched junction bases numbered 1, after V lost 5 bases and J lost 5 bases. The CDR3 sequence is CSAGTGYGYTF. The DNA of the CDR3 is TGCAGTGCTGGGACAGGTTATGGCTACACCTTC.

Only a few counts were recorded for this clone. The chain combines TRBV19 with TRBJ1-2; D perhaps matches TRBD1 (6 bases). CDR1 is LNHDA and CDR2 is SQIVND in the germline V gene (reference sequence). The germline V and J ends were trimmed by 5 bases and 4 bases, with 17 bases remaining between them. The CDR3 has 15 residues. In DNA, the CDR3 is TGTGCCAGTAGTCCCGGGACACCGAAACGCTATGGCTACACCTTC. It translates to CASSPGTPKRYGYTF.

This chain uses TRBV6-6 with TRBJ1-1; D is undetermined. V lost 6 bases and J lost 2, with 13 bases in between. CDR1 MNHNY and CDR2 SVGAGI come from the germline V gene (reference sequence). CDR3 length equals 14 residues. The CDR3 protein is CASRTRTDNTEAFF. CDR3 sequence (DNA): TGTGCCAGCAGGACGCGGACGGACAACACTGAAGCTTTCTTT.

Comment on this clone: The sample contains more than one DNA sequence encoding this CDR3. The rearrangement links TRBV11-2 to TRBJ1-1, with D perhaps matching TRBD1 (5 bases). Deletions cut 1 base from V and 4 bases from J, with 10 bases between. This CDR3 is 14 amino acids long. Germline V gene data show CDR1 as SGHAT and CDR2 as FQNNGV. The chain's CDR3 is CASSLGRGSTEAFF. CDR3 nucleotide sequence: TGTGCCAGCAGCTTAGGGCGGGGGAGCACTGAAGCTTTCTTT.

This clone has only a few counts. The V gene is TRBV5-1, the J gene TRBJ2-7; TRBD2 agrees at 8 bases. This CDR3 comprises 13 residues. Germline values: CDR1 SGHRS, CDR2 YFSETQ. Losses at the gene ends were 2 bases for V and 6 bases for J; bases not matched to a gene: 4. CDR3 in DNA: TGCGCCAGCAGCTTAGCGGGAGTTGGCGAGCAGTACTTC. Its protein is CASSLAGVGEQYF.

The chain carries TRBV10-3 and TRBJ1-2, with TRBD1 as a possible D gene (5 bases). The germline V gene encodes CDR1 ENHRY and CDR2 SYGVKD. The CDR3 length is 17 residues. V was shortened by 0 bases and J by 0 bases, with 14 bases between the two germline ends. CDR3 DNA sequence: TGTGCCATCAGTGAGTCATCTGGGGGGTCTACTAACTATGGCTACACCTTC. This translates into CAISESSGGSTNYGYTF.

As DNA, the CDR3 is TGTGCCAGCAGCTTGGGGGGGGAGAGCCAAGAGACCCAGTACTTC. Its protein is CASSLGGESQETQYF. This chain uses TRBV7-8 with TRBJ2-5, with TRBD2 matching 7 bases. CDR1 and CDR2 from the germline V gene are SGHVS and FQNEAQ. V trimming: 3 bases; J trimming: 1 base; junction bases outside the gene matches: 5. CDR3 size: 15 residues.

This clone has just one count. The rearrangement joins TRBV5-1 to TRBJ2-7; 10 bases are a match to TRBD2. With 5 bases clipped from V and 4 bases from J, the junction kept 3 bases outside the gene matches. Per the germline V gene, CDR1 is SGHRS and CDR2 is YFSETQ. The CDR3 is 13 residues long. Here the CDR3 DNA reads TGCGCCAGCAGGAGCGGGAGGGAGTACGAGCAGTACTTC. It translates to CASRSGREYEQYF.

The chain links TRBV5-1 to TRBJ2-7; 7 nucleotides line up with TRBD1. J gave up 7 bases and V 1 base, and 11 bases lay outside the gene matches. Germline lookup yields CDR1 SGHRS and CDR2 YFSETQ. The CDR3 totals 15 residues. The CDR3 DNA reads as TGCGCCAGCAGCTTGCGAGGGGGCACCCCGGAAGAGCAGTACTTC. This sequence encodes CASSLRGGTPEEQYF.

This clone was recorded once. The rearrangement joins TRBV7-9 to TRBJ2-2; D could derive from TRBD1 or TRBD2 (5 bases each). The CDR3 totals 15 residues. The germline CDR1 and CDR2 sequences are SEHNR and FQNEAQ (reference sequence). V was pared by 6 bases and J by 9 bases, with 20 bases between. CDR3 nucleotide sequence: TGTGCCAGCAGTCGAGGGGACCGTATGAGCCGGGAGCTGTTTTTT. Translated, it gives CASSRGDRMSRELFF.

The rearrangement joins TRBV10-2 to TRBJ2-5, with D maybe TRBD2 (5 bases). The J call may be in error: the DNA end matches TRBJ2-7 better. The CDR3 sequence is 15 residues long. Germline V CDR1 and CDR2: WSHSY, SAAADI. The CDR3 bases are TGCGCCACCTCCCCCCAAGGGAGTCTCCCCTACGAGCAGTACTTC. Translation: CATSPQGSLPYEQYF.

The genes are TRBV28 and TRBJ2-1, with D perhaps TRBD1 (5 bases). V was shortened by 3 bases and J by 9 bases, with 15 bases between the two germline ends. This CDR3 is 14 amino acids long. CDR1 and CDR2 from the germline V gene are MDHEN and SYDVKM. CDR3 protein: CASSLRHVRGEQFF. CDR3 in DNA: TGTGCCAGCAGTTTGAGACATGTTAGGGGTGAGCAGTTCTTC.

The J gene is TRBJ2-7, the V gene TRBV6-1; possible D gene TRBD1, 5 bases. The CDR3 covers 15 residues. Germline V CDR1 and CDR2: MNHNS, SASEGT. V was cut by 2 bases and J by 2 bases, with 13 bases left in between. CDR3 protein: CASSEWPGSTYEQYF. The CDR3 nucleotides are TGTGCCAGCAGTGAATGGCCAGGGTCCACCTACGAGCAGTACTTC.

The CDR3 reads CASSPTGRAEQYF. The CDR3 bases are TGTGCCAGCTCACCAACCGGCAGGGCCGAGCAGTACTTC. The chain recombines TRBV18 with TRBJ2-7, with D perhaps matching TRBD1 (5 bases). Deletions cut 2 bases from V and 6 bases from J, with 11 bases between. This CDR3 has 13 residues. Looked up from germline, CDR1 is KGHSH and CDR2 is LQKENI.

This chain connects TRBV19 to TRBJ1-2, with D perhaps matching TRBD1 (5 bases). Germline-derived CDR1 and CDR2 are LNHDA and SQIVND (reference sequence). The CDR3 runs 13 residues. V shed 6 bases and J shed 2 bases, with 10 bases lying between them. In DNA, the CDR3 is TGTGCCAGTAGGAGGGGCGTGAACTATGGCTACACCTTC. Protein: CASRRGVNYGYTF.

This clone was detected a few times. The rearrangement joins TRBV6-1 to TRBJ1-1; tentative D call: TRBD1 (6 bases). CDR1 and CDR2 (germline): MNHNS, SASEGT. This CDR3 is built from 14 residues. V was shortened by 2 bases and J by 3 bases, with 10 bases between the two germline ends. CDR3 in amino acids: CASSEYGGHTEAFF. The CDR3, as DNA: TGTGCCAGCAGTGAATATGGGGGGCACACTGAAGCTTTCTTT.